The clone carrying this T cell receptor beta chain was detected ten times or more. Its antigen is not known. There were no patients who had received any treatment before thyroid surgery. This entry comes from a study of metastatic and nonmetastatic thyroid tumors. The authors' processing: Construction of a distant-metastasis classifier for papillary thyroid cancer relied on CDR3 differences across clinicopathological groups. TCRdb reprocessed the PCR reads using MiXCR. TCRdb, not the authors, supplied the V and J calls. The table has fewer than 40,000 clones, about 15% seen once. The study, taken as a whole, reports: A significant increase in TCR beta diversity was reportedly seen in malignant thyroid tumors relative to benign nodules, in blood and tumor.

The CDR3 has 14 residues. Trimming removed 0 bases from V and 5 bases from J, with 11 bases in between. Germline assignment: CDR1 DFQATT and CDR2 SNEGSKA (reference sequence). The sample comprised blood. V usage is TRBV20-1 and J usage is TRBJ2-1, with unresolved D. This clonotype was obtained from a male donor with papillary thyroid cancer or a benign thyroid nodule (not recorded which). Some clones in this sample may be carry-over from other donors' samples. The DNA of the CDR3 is TGCAGTGCTAGAGACTCCGACGGAAACAATGAGCAGTTCTTC. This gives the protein CSARDSDGNNEQFF.